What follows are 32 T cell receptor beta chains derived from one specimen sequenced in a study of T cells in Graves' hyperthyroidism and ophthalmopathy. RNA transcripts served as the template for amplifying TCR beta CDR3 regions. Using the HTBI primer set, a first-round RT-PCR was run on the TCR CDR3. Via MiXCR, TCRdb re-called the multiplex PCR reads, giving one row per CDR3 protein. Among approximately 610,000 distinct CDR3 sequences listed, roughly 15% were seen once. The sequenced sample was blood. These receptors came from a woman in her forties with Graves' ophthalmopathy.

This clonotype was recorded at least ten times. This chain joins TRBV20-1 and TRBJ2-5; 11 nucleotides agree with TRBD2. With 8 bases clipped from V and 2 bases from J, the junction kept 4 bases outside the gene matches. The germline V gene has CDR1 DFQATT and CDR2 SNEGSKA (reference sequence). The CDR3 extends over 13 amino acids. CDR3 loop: CSSLAGEQETQYF. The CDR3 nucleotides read TGCAGTTCACTAGCGGGAGAACAAGAGACCCAGTACTTC.

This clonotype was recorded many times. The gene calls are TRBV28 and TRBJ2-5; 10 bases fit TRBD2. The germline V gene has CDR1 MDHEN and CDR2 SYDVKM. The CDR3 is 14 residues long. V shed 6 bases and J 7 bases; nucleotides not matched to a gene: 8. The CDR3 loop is CASSPGLAVGTQYF. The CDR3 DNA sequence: TGTGCCAGCAGCCCCGGACTAGCGGTAGGGACCCAGTACTTC. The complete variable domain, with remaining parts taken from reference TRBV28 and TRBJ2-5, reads DVKVTQSSRYLVKRTGEKVFLECVQDMDHENMFWYRQDPGLGLRLIYFSYDVKMKEKGDIPEGYSVSREKKERFSLILESASTNQTSMYLCASSPGLAVGTQYFGPGTRLLVL.

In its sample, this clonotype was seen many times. CDR3 nucleotides: TGTGCCAGCACCGGACTCTCCACCGGGGAGCTGTTTTTT. Translated, it gives CASTGLSTGELFF. The chain uses TRBV6-1 and TRBJ2-2; D perhaps matches TRBD2 (5 bases). CDR1 and CDR2 from the germline V gene are MNHNS and SASEGT. This CDR3 has 13 residues. V dropped 7 bases and J dropped 4 bases, with 10 bases sitting between them.

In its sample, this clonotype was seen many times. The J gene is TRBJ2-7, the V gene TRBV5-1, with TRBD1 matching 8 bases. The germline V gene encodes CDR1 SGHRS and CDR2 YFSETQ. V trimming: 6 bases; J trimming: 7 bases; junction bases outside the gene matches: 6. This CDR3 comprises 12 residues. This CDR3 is CASKQGEREQYF. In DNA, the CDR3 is TGCGCCAGCAAACAGGGGGAGAGGGAGCAGTACTTC.

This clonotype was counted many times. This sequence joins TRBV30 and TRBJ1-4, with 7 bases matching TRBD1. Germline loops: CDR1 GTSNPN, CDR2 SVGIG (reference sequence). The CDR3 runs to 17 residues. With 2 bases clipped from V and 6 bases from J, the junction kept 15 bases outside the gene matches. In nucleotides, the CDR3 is TGTGCCTGGAGTTACTCGTGGGGGACAGATAAATATGAAAAACTGTTTTTT. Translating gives CAWSYSWGTDKYEKLFF.

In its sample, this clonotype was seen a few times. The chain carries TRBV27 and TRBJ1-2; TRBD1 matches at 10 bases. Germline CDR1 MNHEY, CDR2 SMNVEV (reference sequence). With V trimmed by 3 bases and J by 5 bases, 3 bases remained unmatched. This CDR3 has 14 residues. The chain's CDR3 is CASSLTGGAYGYTF. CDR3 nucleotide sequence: TGTGCCAGCAGTTTGACAGGGGGCGCGTATGGCTACACCTTC.

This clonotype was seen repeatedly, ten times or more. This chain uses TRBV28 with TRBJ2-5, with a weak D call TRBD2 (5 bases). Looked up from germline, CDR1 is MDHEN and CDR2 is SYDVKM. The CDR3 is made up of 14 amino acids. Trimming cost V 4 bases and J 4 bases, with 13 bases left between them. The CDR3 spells CASSSRLGGETQYF. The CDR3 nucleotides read TGTGCCAGCAGTTCGAGGCTAGGAGGAGAGACCCAGTACTTC.

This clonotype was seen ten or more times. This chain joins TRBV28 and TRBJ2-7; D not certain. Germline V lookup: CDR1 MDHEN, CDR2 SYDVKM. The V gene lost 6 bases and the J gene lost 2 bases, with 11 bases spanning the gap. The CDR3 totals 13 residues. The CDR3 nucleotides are TGTGCCAGCAGGGAGACGGTTACCTACGAGCAGTACTTC. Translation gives CASRETVTYEQYF.

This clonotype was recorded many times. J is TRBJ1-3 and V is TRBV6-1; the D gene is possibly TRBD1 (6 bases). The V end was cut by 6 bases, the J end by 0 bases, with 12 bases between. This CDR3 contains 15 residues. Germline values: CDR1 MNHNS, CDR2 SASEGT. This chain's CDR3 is CASRLIRGSGNTIYF. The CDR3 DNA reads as TGTGCCAGCAGGCTAATCAGGGGCTCTGGAAACACCATATATTTT.

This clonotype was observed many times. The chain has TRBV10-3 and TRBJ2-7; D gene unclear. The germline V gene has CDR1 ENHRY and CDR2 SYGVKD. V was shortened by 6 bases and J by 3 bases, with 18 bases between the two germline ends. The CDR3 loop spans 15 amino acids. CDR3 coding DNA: TGTGCCATCAGCCCAGTCACAACCGCACACTACGAGCAGTACTTC. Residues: CAISPVTTAHYEQYF.

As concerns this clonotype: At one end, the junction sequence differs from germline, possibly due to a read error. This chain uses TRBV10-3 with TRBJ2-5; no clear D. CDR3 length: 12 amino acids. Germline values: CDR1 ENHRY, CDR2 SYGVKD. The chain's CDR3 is CATSATGETQYF. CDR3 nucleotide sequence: TGTGCCACCAGTGCCACGGGAGAGACCCAGTACTTC.

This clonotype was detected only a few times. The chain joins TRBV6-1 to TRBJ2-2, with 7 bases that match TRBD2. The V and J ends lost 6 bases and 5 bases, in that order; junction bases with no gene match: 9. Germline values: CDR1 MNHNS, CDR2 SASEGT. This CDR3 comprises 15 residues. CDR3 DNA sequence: TGTGCCAGCAGAACCGGGACTAAAGGGACCGGGGAGCTGTTTTTT. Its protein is CASRTGTKGTGELFF.

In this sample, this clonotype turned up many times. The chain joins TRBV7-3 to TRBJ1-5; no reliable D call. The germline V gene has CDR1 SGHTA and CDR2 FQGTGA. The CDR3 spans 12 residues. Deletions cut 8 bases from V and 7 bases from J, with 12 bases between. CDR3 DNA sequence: TGTGCCAGCGCCGGTGGGGAACAGCCCCAGCATTTT. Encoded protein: CASAGGEQPQHF.

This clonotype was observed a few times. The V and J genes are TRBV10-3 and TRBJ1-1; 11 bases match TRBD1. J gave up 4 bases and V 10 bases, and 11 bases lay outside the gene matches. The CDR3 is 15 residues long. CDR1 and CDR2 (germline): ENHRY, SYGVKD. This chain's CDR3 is CATSRDRGKGTEAFF. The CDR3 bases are TGTGCCACCTCCCGGGACAGGGGGAAAGGCACTGAAGCTTTCTTT.

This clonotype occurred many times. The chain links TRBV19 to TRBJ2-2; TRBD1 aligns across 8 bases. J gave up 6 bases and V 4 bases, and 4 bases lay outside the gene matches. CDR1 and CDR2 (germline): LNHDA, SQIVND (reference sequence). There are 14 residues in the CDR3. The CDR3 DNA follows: TGTGCCAGTAGTACCTGGACAGGGTCCGGGGAGCTGTTTTTT. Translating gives CASSTWTGSGELFF.

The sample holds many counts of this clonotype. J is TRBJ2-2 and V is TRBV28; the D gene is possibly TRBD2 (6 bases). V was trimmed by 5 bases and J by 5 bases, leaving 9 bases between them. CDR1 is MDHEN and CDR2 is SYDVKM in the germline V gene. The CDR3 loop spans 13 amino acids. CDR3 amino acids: CASSGAGTGELFF. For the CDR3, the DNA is TGTGCCAGCAGTGGGGCGGGGACCGGGGAGCTGTTTTTT.

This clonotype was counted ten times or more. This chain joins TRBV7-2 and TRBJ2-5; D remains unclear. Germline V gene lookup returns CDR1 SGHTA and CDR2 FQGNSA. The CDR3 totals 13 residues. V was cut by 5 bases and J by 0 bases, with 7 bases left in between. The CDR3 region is CASSPQDQETQYF. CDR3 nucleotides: TGTGCCAGCAGCCCCCAGGACCAAGAGACCCAGTACTTC. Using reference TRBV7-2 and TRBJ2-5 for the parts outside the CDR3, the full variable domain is GAGVSQSPSNKVTEKGKDVELRCDPISGHTALYWYRQSLGQGLEFLIYFQGNSAPDKSGLPSDRFSAERTGGSVSTLTIQRTQQEDSAVYLCASSPQDQETQYFGPGTRLLVL.

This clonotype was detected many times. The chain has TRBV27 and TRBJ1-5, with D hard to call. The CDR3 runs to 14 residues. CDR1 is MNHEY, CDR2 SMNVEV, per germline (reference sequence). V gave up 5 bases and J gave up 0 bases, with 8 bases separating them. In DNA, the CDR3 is TGTGCCAGCAGTGCGGGCAGTAGCAATCAGCCCCAGCATTTT. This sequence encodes CASSAGSSNQPQHF.

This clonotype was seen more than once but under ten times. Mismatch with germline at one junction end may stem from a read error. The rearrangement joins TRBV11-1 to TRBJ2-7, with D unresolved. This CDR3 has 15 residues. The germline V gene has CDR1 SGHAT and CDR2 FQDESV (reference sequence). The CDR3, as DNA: TGTGCCAGCAGCCCAGATCCGTCTCCCTCCGACGAGCAGTACTTC. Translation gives CASSPDPSPSDEQYF.

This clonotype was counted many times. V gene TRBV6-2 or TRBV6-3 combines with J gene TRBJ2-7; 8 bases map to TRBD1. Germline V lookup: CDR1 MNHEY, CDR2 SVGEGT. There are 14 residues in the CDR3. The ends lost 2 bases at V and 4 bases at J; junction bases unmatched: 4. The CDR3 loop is CASSYGRGLYEQYF. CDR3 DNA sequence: TGTGCCAGCAGTTACGGCAGGGGGCTTTACGAGCAGTACTTC.

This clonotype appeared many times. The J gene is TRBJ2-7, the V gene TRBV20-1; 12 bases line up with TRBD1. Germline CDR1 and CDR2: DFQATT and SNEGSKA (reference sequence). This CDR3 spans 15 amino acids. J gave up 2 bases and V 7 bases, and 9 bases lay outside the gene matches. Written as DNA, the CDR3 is TGCAGTGTTGGGACAGGGGGCCGAAAGCCCTACGAGCAGTACTTC. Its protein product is CSVGTGGRKPYEQYF.

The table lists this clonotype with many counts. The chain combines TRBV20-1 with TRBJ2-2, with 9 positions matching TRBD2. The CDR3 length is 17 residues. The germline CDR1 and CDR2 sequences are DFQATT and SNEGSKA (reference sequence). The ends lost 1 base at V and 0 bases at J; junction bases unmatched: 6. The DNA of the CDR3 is TGCAGTGCTAGAGGTAGCGGGAGCTCCTCGAACACCGGGGAGCTGTTTTTT. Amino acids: CSARGSGSSSNTGELFF.

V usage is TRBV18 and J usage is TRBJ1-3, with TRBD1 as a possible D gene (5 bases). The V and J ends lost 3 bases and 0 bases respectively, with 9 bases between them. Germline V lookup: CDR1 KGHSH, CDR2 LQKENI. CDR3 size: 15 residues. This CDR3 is CASSPTGLSGNTIYF. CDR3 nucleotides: TGTGCCAGCTCACCCACAGGCCTCTCTGGAAACACCATATATTTT.

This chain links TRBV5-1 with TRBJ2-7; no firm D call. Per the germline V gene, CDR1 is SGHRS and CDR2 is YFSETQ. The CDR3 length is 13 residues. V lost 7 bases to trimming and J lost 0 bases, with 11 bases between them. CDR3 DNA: TGCGCCAGCTCTGTGGCACCCTCCTACGAGCAGTACTTC. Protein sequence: CASSVAPSYEQYF.

This chain's CDR3 is CASSVGTVYEQYF. CDR3 nucleotides: TGCGCCAGCAGCGTTGGGACGGTGTACGAGCAGTACTTC. V gene TRBV5-1 combines with J gene TRBJ2-7, with D perhaps matching TRBD1 or TRBD2 (5 bases each). V lost 4 bases and J lost 4, with 12 bases in between. This CDR3 spans 13 amino acids. Germline V gene data show CDR1 as SGHRS and CDR2 as YFSETQ.

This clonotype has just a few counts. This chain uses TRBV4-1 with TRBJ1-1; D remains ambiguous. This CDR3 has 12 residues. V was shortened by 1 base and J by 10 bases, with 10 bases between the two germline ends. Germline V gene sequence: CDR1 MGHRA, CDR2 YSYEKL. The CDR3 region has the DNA TGCGCCAGCAGCCAAGTGGGAGTAGGAGCTTTCTTT. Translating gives CASSQVGVGAFF.

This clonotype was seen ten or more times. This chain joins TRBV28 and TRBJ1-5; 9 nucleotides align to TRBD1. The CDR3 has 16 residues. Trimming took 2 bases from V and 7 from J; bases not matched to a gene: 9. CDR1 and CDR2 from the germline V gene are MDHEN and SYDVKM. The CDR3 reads CASSLVPGQGGQPQHF. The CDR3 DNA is TGTGCCAGCAGTTTAGTACCGGGACAGGGAGGACAGCCCCAGCATTTT.

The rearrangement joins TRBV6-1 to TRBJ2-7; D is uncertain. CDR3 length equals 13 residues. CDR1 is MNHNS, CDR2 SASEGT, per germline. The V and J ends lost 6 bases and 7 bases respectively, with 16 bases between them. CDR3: CASRQQIPGEQYF. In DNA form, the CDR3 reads TGTGCCAGCAGGCAACAAATTCCGGGTGAGCAGTACTTC.

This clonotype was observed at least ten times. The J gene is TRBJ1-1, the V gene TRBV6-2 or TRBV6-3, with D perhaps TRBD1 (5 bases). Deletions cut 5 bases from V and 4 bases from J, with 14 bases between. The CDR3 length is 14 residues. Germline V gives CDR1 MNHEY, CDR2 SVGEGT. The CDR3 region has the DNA TGTGCCAGCAGTCTTTCCGCAGGGCCCACTGAAGCTTTCTTT. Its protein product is CASSLSAGPTEAFF.

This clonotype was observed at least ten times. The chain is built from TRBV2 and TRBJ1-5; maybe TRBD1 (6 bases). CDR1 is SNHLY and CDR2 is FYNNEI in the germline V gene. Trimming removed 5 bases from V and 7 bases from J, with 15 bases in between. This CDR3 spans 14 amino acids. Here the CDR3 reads CASSLGGAEQPQHF. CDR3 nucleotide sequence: TGTGCCAGCAGTCTCGGGGGGGCTGAACAGCCCCAGCATTTT.

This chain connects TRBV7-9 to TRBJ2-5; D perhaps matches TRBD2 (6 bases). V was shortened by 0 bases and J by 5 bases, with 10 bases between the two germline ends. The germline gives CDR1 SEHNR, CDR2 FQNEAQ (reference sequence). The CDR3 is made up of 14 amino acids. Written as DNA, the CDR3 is TGTGCCAGCAGCTTAGCCGGGACTGTGGAGACCCAGTACTTC. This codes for CASSLAGTVETQYF.

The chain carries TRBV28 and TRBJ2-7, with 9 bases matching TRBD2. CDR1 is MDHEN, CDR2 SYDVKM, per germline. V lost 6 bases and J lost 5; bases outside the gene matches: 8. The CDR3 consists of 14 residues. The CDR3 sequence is CASRWAGGLNEQYF. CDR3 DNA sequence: TGTGCCAGCAGGTGGGCGGGAGGGCTGAACGAGCAGTACTTC.